This TCR beta chain is drawn from a study of T cells in Graves' hyperthyroidism and ophthalmopathy (dated by TCRdb to the late 2010s). For context, the study as a whole: Peripheral blood samples were taken at initial diagnosis, before any treatment was given. A discovery cohort of about 100 patients, approximately 44 with Graves' ophthalmopathy and fewer than 65 with stable Graves' hyperthyroidism, was used to find distinguishing TCR V-J signatures. An independent validation cohort of around 20 hyperthyroidism patients and 17 patients who later progressed to ophthalmopathy tested prospective prediction of ophthalmopathy. The approximately 100 discovery patients were divided at random into training and test sets in a 7:3 ratio. In addition, the study compared T-cell repertoires in thyroid tissue and in blood from five to seven Graves' hyperthyroidism patients. After blood sampling, hyperthyroidism patients were treated with methimazole at a starting dose of 30 mg daily, and ophthalmopathy patients were treated with high-dose intravenous methylprednisolone. The paper reports TCR Vbeta CDR3 sequencing of some 140 peripheral blood samples: some 41 ophthalmopathy, about 75 hyperthyroidism and approximately 17 progressor patients.

The paper's findings and limits, for the study overall: Most expanded thyroid clonotypes (frequency above 0.001) were also detected in blood, a finding suggesting that blood repertoires may reflect thyroid immune responses. Sample size was not statistically predetermined, and investigators were not blinded to group allocation. In validation, the model predicted progression to ophthalmopathy a median of roughly 6.5 months before onset, with 70% to 71% sensitivity and 72.22% specificity. A model built on a 13 V-J signature distinguished ophthalmopathy from stable hyperthyroidism, reaching approximately 89% sensitivity and approximately 83% specificity in cross-validation and 80%/75% in testing.

The TCR beta CDR3 regions were amplified from the RNA transcripts. The TCR CDR3 was subjected to a first round of RT-PCR using the HTBI primer set and the Qiagen OneStep RT-PCR kit. A second multiplex PCR round built the libraries, followed by size selection and purification. Libraries were sequenced paired-end with 100 bp reads on an Illumina HiSeq2000. The study's processing was this. SOAPnuke was used to process the raw data, with reads discarded if the reads contained adapters or uncalled bases, had a mean Phred below 15, or lacked an exact constant-primer or identifier match. High-quality paired reads were merged using COPE v1.2.5, and each unique nucleotide sequence was defined as a clonotype. Clonotypes were aligned to IMGT TRBV, TRBD and TRBJ reference segments using MiTCR v1.1. The analysis was restricted to V-J combinations with a frequency above 0.0001, which together covered around 99% of the repertoires. A TCS score was defined as the ratio between F50 (clonal expansion) and ExV (chaos), using BLOSUM62-based TCRdist between CDR3 peptides within each V-J. Welch's t-statistics and random forest reduced 514 V-J features to roughly 13, which were used in a naive Bayes classifier (R e1071). In TCRdb, the public reads were trimmed at Q25 with fastp and aligned with MiXCR, with productive beta chains retained. Rows with one shared CDR3 protein collapse into an entry with the most common genes and DNA. The V and J calls here are based on TCRdb, not the publication. The sample table records 370,000 or so distinct CDR3 sequences; more than 15% of these occur just once. The biggest ten clones account for about 30% of the sample.

Hyperthyroidism patients were aged 18 to 65 years and newly diagnosed, with disease duration of less than 2 months. Any patient with an uncontrolled infection, another autoimmune disease, pregnancy or lactation was excluded. Diagnoses were established on the basis of clinical symptoms, serum thyroxine and TRAb, thyroid ultrasound, and orbital computed tomography. For progressor patients, blood was drawn at the first diagnosis of hyperthyroidism, before any ophthalmopathy symptoms had appeared. PBMCs were separated from about 10 ml of fresh peripheral blood using Ficoll-Paque density gradient centrifugation. Progressor patients were initially diagnosed with Graves' hyperthyroidism and developed ophthalmopathy during follow-up. Trizol reagent was used to extract total RNA, and RNA quality was then checked on an Agilent 2100 Bioanalyzer. This clonotype was detected many times. Its antigen is unknown. No much larger clone exists at a distance of one base, and base qualities are not known.

The CDR3 covers 14 residues, taking in both the cysteine and the phenylalanine. Left in the record is the CDR3 DNA by itself, 42 bases read in frame from the first base. In the germline V gene, CDR1 corresponds to MNHNS and CDR2 to SASEGT. V gives up 5 bases and J gives up 0 bases, and the segment between their germline ends measures 9 bases. Here the chain combines TRBV6-1 and TRBJ2-3; a weak D assignment points to TRBD1 (6 bases agree). This receptor was identified in a woman between 18 and 30 years old with Graves' hyperthyroidism that later progressed to Graves' ophthalmopathy. Sequences were obtained from blood. The CDR3 region: CASSPQGSTDTQYF. The DNA is TGTGCCAGCAGTCCACAGGGAAGCACAGATACGCAGTATTTT.